The present T cell receptor beta chain was sequenced within a study of blood T cell repertoires in COVID-19. Assay: immunoSEQ multiplex PCR; the TCRdb copy retains only in-frame clones and omits some. This table holds about 160,000 clones, more than 85% found once. Trimming cost V 5 bases and J 7 bases, with 20 bases left between them. CDR1 SEHNR and CDR2 FQNEAQ come from the germline V gene (reference sequence). The CDR3 loop spans 15 amino acids. The rearrangement links TRBV7-9 to TRBJ1-1; tentative D call: TRBD1 (6 bases). The sequence derives from a woman aged 55-70 years with COVID-19, enrolled during active disease. The source material was peripheral blood. Here the CDR3 reads CASSPGQSNGGEAFF. In DNA form, the CDR3 reads TGTGCCAGCAGCCCCGGACAGTCAAACGGCGGTGAAGCTTTCTTT.